A single sample gave rise to the 14 T cell receptor beta chains below, sequenced in a study of early T cells in non-severe SARS-CoV-2 infection. A single record per CDR3 protein comes from TCRdb applying MiXCR to the 5' RACE reads. The sample records tens of thousands of distinct CDR3 sequences, around 10% being singletons. This material consisted of whole blood, taken at baseline. These receptor sequences come from an adult who was a healthcare worker with PCR-confirmed SARS-CoV-2 infection or an uninfected control (not recorded which).

This clonotype was detected ten times or more. The rearrangement uses TRBV5-4 and TRBJ1-3; unclear D gene. Germline assignment: CDR1 SGHNT and CDR2 YYREEE (reference sequence). CDR3 length: 14 residues. V was clipped by 3 bases and J by 5 bases, with 12 bases between them. Written as DNA, the CDR3 is TGTGCCAGCAGCTCCCTCGGTAGTAGAAACACCATATATTTT. Its protein product is CASSSLGSRNTIYF.

This clonotype was seen many times. The chain carries TRBV3-1 and TRBJ1-1; possibly TRBD1 for D (6 bases). Germline V lookup: CDR1 LGHDT, CDR2 YNNKEL (reference sequence). The CDR3 is 14 residues long. V lost 0 bases and J lost 11, with 16 bases in between. CDR3 DNA: TGTGCCAGCAGCCAAGACGAAGGGGGGCGATCGGCTTTCTTT. The encoded protein is CASSQDEGGRSAFF.

This clonotype was found many times. This chain joins TRBV7-9 and TRBJ2-5; no firm D call. Trimming shortened V by 5 bases and J by 2 bases, and 12 bases separated the two germline ends. The CDR3 has 14 amino acids. The germline V gene encodes CDR1 SEHNR and CDR2 FQNEAQ (reference sequence). This CDR3 reads CASSQISFQETQYF. The CDR3 DNA reads as TGTGCCAGCAGCCAAATCAGCTTTCAAGAGACCCAGTACTTC.

V gene TRBV6-6 combines with J gene TRBJ2-2; D is possibly TRBD2 (6 bases). Germline CDR1 and CDR2: MNHNY and SVGAGI (reference sequence). V was shortened by 6 bases and J by 3 bases, with 11 bases between the two germline ends. The CDR3 covers 14 residues. Here the CDR3 DNA reads TGTGCCAGCAGCCCCGGGACTTACACCGGGGAGCTGTTTTTT. Its protein is CASSPGTYTGELFF.

This clonotype was seen a few times. This chain uses TRBV12-3 or TRBV12-4 with TRBJ1-1, with D tentatively TRBD1 (5 bases). V lost 5 bases and J lost 4, with 11 bases in between. The CDR3 spans 13 residues. CDR3 sequence: CASSTRGGTEAFF. CDR3 nucleotides: TGTGCCAGCAGTACTCGGGGGGGCACTGAAGCTTTCTTT.

This chain links TRBV7-9 with TRBJ2-5; possibly TRBD1 for D (6 bases). Between the trimmed V and J ends, which lost 2 bases and 6 bases, there was a span of 13 bases. In germline, CDR1 is SEHNR, CDR2 FQNEAQ (reference sequence). The CDR3 length is 14 residues. This CDR3 is CASSLRDNKQTQYF. The DNA of the CDR3 is TGTGCCAGCAGCTTACGGGACAATAAACAGACCCAGTACTTC. Complete variable domain (other parts from reference TRBV7-9 and TRBJ2-5): DTGVSQNPRHKITKRGQNVTFRCDPISEHNRLYWYRQTLGQGPEFLTYFQNEAQLEKSRLLSDRFSAERPKGSFSTLEIQRTEQGDSAMYLCASSLRDNKQTQYFGPGTRLLVL.

This clonotype was recorded a few times. The V and J genes are TRBV2 and TRBJ2-7, with D perhaps matching TRBD1 (6 bases). V was clipped by 4 bases and J by 5 bases, with 15 bases between them. Germline V CDR1 and CDR2: SNHLY, FYNNEI. CDR3 length: 14 amino acids. In DNA, the CDR3 is TGTGCCAGCAGTGCCACAGGGATTAGGGACGAGCAGTACTTC. Its translation: CASSATGIRDEQYF.

The chain carries TRBV19 and TRBJ2-7; 11 positions match TRBD2. Germline CDR1 LNHDA, CDR2 SQIVND (reference sequence). V was clipped by 5 bases and J by 1 base; unmatched bases: 4. The CDR3 spans 15 residues. CDR3: CASSPRTSGSYEQYF. CDR3 bases: TGTGCCAGTAGTCCCCGGACTAGCGGGTCCTACGAGCAGTACTTC. Based on the CDR3 plus reference TRBV19 and TRBJ2-7, the full variable domain is DGGITQSPKYLFRKEGQNVTLSCEQNLNHDAMYWYRQDPGQGLRLIYYSQIVNDFQKGDIAEGYSVSREKKESFPLTVTSAQKNPTAFYLCASSPRTSGSYEQYFGPGTRLTVT.

V and J are TRBV5-6 and TRBJ2-3, with no clear D. The germline gives CDR1 SGHDT, CDR2 YYEEEE. CDR3 size: 15 residues. V dropped 0 bases and J dropped 5 bases, with 13 bases sitting between them. The CDR3 protein is CASSLDSSWGDTQYF. In nucleotides, the CDR3 is TGTGCCAGCAGCTTGGACAGTTCCTGGGGAGATACGCAGTATTTT.

This clonotype was observed a handful of times. The chain combines TRBV7-2 with TRBJ1-4; unclear D gene. Germline V lookup: CDR1 SGHTA, CDR2 FQGNSA. CDR3 length equals 15 residues. The V end lost 2 bases, the J end lost 9 bases, and 16 bases lay between the germline ends. This chain's CDR3 is CASSLNGSPRKKLFF. Here the CDR3 DNA reads TGTGCCAGCAGCTTAAATGGTTCCCCTAGGAAAAAACTGTTTTTT.

V is TRBV6-1 and J is TRBJ1-6; 7 bases are shared with TRBD1. After removal of 6 bases from V and 8 bases from J, the junction contained 10 bases not matched to a gene. Germline CDR1 is MNHNS and CDR2 is SASEGT. This CDR3 is 15 amino acids long. CDR3 in amino acids: CASSFDGTDYSPLHF. CDR3 coding DNA: TGTGCCAGCAGCTTTGACGGGACAGATTATTCACCCCTCCACTTT.

This clonotype was detected many times. The rearrangement uses TRBV11-2 and TRBJ1-1; possibly TRBD1 for D (5 bases). Germline lookup yields CDR1 SGHAT and CDR2 FQNNGV. The CDR3 is 12 residues long. Between the trimmed V and J ends, which lost 5 bases and 4 bases, there was a span of 8 bases. The CDR3 sequence is CASSQQGTEAFF. CDR3 coding DNA: TGTGCCAGCAGCCAGCAGGGCACTGAAGCTTTCTTT.

This clonotype was seen at least ten times. J is TRBJ2-7 and V is TRBV7-3, with D tentatively TRBD1 (6 bases). CDR3 size: 13 residues. Between the trimmed V and J ends, which lost 1 base and 4 bases, there was a span of 8 bases. The germline gives CDR1 SGHTA, CDR2 FQGTGA. CDR3: CASSLIQGYEQYF. DNA of the CDR3: TGTGCCAGCAGCTTAATCCAGGGGTACGAGCAGTACTTC. Full variable domain (remainder filled in from reference TRBV7-3 and TRBJ2-7): GAGVSQTPSNKVTEKGKYVELRCDPISGHTALYWYRQSLGQGPEFLIYFQGTGAADDSGLPNDRFFAVRPEGSVSTLKIQRTERGDSAVYLCASSLIQGYEQYFGPGTRLTVT.

The table lists this clonotype with a few counts. This chain joins TRBV5-6 and TRBJ2-7; D possibly uses TRBD1 or TRBD2 (5 bases each). CDR3 length equals 13 residues. Trimming left V 2 bases short and J 6 bases short, with 12 bases between. CDR1 and CDR2 from the germline V gene are SGHDT and YYEEEE. This chain's CDR3 is CASSLGRGAEQYF. The CDR3 DNA sequence: TGTGCCAGCAGCTTAGGGAGAGGGGCCGAGCAGTACTTC. The full variable domain, with the rest looked up from reference TRBV5-6 and TRBJ2-7, is DAGVTQSPTHLIKTRGQQVTLRCSPKSGHDTVSWYQQALGQGPQFIFQYYEEEERQRGNFPDRFSGHQFPNYSSELNVNALLLGDSALYLCASSLGRGAEQYFGPGTRLTVT.